The rows below give T cell receptor beta chains drawn from one sample of a study of regulatory T cells in long-lasting Graves disease. TCRdb reanalysed the multiplex PCR reads using MiXCR and keeps one entry per CDR3 protein. Of about 470,000 distinct CDR3 sequences in the sample, about 15% were seen once. The sample was also linked to a second study, of T cells in Graves' hyperthyroidism and ophthalmopathy.

Sequenced material: peripheral blood mononuclear cells (PBMCs), taken at new diagnosis, from a patient treated with antithyroid drugs. The origin of the receptors is a woman between 25 and 40 years old with Graves disease. Each CDR3 is given with its conserved first and last residue. The order of the fields is V gene, CDR3 protein.

>TRBV5-1
CASSSPRETQYF
>TRBV10-3
CAISSGDQPQHF
>TRBV29-1
CSVVLAGNEQFF
>TRBV28
CASSTSGRVSWEQYF
>TRBV14
CASSQALAGYYNEQFF
>TRBV18
CASSPGIGGNYGYTF
>TRBV20-1
CSASKGELFQPQHF
>TRBV28
CASKRSPQETQYF
>TRBV12-3/TRBV12-4
CASSRGGTGRPGELFF
>TRBV6-5
CASSWRGGKSYEQYF
>TRBV6-1
CASSPKLGEFF
>TRBV10-1
CASSPRKSSGRRNNEQFF